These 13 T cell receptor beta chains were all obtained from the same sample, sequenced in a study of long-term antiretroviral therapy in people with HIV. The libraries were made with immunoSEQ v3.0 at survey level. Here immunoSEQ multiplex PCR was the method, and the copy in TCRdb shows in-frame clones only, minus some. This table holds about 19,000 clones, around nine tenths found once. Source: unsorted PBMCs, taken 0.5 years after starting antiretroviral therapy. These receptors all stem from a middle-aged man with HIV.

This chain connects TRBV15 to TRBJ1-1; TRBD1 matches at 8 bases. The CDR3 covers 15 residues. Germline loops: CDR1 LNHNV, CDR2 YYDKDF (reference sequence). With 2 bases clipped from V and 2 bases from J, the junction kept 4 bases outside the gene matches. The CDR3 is CATSRTGTGNTEAFF. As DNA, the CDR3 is TGTGCCACCAGCAGAACCGGGACAGGTAACACTGAAGCTTTCTTT.

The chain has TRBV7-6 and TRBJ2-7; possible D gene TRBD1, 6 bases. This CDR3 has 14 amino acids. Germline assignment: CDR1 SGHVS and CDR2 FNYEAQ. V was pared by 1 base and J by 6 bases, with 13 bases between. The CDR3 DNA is TGTGCCAGCAGCTTAGATCCAGGGGTTGTCGAGCAGTACTTC. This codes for CASSLDPGVVEQYF. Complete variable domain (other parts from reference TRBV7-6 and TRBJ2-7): GAGVSQSPRYKVTKRGQDVALRCDPISGHVSLYWYRQALGQGPEFLTYFNYEAQQDKSGLPNDRFSAERPEGSISTLTIQRTEQRDSAMYRCASSLDPGVVEQYFGPGTRLTVT.

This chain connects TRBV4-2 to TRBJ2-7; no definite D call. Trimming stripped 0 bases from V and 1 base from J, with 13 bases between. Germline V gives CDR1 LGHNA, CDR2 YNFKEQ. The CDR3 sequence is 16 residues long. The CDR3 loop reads CASSQESGAQSYEQYF. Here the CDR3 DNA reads TGTGCCAGCAGCCAAGAATCCGGCGCGCAGTCCTACGAGCAGTACTTC.

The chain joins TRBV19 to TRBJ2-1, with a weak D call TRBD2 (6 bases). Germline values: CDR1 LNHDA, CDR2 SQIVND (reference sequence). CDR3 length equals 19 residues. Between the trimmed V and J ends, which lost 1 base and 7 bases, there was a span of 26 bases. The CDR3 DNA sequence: TGTGCCAGTAGTATAGGGGGCGGGGAGCTCCTGCGGGTAAGGAATGAGCAGTTCTTC. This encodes CASSIGGGELLRVRNEQFF.

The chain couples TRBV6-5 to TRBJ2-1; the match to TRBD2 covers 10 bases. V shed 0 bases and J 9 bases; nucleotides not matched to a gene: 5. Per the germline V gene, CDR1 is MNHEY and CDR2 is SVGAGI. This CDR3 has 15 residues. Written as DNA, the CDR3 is TGTGCCAGCAGTTACTCGAAAGCGGGGGGGCTTGAGCAGTTCTTC. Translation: CASSYSKAGGLEQFF.

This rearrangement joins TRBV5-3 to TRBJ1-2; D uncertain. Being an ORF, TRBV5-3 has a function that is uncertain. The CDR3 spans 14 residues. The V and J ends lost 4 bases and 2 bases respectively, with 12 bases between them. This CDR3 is CARSGCGLNYGYTF. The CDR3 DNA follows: TGTGCCAGAAGCGGCTGCGGGCTGAACTATGGCTACACCTTC.

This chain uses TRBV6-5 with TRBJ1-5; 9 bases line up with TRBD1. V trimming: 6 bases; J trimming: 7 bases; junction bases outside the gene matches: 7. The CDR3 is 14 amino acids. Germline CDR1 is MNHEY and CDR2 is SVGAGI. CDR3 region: CASSHRQGVQPQHF. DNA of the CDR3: TGTGCCAGCAGCCACCGACAGGGGGTCCAGCCCCAGCATTTT.

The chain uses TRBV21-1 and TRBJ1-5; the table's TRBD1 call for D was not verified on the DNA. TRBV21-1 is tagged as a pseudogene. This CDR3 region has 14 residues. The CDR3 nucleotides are TGTGCCAGCAGAGACAGGGATAGCAATCAGCCCCAGCATTTT. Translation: CASRDRDSNQPQHF.

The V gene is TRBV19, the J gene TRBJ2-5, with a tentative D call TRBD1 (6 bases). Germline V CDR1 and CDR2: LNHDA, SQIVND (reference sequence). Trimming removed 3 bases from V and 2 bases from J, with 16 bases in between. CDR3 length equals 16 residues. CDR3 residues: CASSISGTKTQETQYF. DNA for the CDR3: TGTGCCAGTAGTATTTCCGGGACAAAAACTCAAGAGACCCAGTACTTC.

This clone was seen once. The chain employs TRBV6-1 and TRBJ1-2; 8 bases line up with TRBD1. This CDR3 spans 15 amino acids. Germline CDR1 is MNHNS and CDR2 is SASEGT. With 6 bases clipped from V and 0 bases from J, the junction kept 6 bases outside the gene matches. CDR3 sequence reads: CASRKDRDANYGYTF. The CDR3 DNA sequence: TGTGCCAGCAGGAAGGACAGGGACGCTAACTATGGCTACACCTTC.

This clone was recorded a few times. CDR3 loop: CASETGAYGYTF. CDR3 coding DNA: TGCGCCAGCGAAACAGGAGCCTATGGCTACACCTTC. The genes are TRBV23-1 and TRBJ1-2, with a possible D match to TRBD1 (5 bases). TRBV23-1 is an ORF; its function is uncertain. CDR3 length: 12 residues. Trimming left V 8 bases short and J 4 bases short, with 11 bases between.

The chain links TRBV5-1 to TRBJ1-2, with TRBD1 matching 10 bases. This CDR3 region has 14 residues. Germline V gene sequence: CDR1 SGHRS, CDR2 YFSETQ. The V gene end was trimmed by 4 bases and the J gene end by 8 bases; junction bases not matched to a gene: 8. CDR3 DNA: TGCGCCAGCAGCCCGGACAGGGGGACGTACGGCTACACCTTC. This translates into CASSPDRGTYGYTF.

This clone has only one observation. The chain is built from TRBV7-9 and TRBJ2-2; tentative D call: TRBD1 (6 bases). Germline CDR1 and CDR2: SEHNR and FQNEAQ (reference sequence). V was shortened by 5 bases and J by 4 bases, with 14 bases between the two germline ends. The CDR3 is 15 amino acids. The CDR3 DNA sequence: TGTGCCAGCAGCCAGAGGACAGCTTCCACCGGGGAGCTGTTTTTT. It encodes CASSQRTASTGELFF.